The sequence of this TCR beta chain was determined in a study of blood T cell repertoires in COVID-19. Study as a whole: Spain, Italy and the United States supplied samples that represented acute and convalescent COVID-19.

Seattle patient enrollment occurred during active infection, with longitudinal follow-up thereafter. The CDR3 is 11 amino acids. The junction had 5 bases not matched to a gene; V was cut back by 7 bases and J by 11 bases. Per the study methods: Estimates of nucleated cell counts were drawn from the amplification of reference gene primers. Only in-frame clones appear in the TCRdb table, and some are missing; sequencing was by immunoSEQ multiplex PCR. The V and J calls and clone size are taken from that table; D and trimming were inferred from the DNA. The sample carries about 300,000 clones, more than 70% recorded once.

The V call is TRBV12-3 or TRBV12-4, the J call TRBJ1-2, with 9 positions matching TRBD1. This TCR was recovered from a woman in her twenties or thirties with COVID-19, enrolled during active disease. What was sequenced was peripheral blood. CDR3 bases: TGTGCCAGCACCATGGGACAGGGTTACACCTTC. Translating it yields CASTMGQGYTF.